Sequencing of this T cell receptor beta chain was carried out in a study of naive and memory T cell subsets. An equimolar mix of two oligonucleotides served as the beta constant-region primer for TRBC1 and TRBC2. Nested alpha and beta constant-region primers with the SP2 primer drove four PCR rounds on ligated cDNA. Ligation attached a single-stranded oligonucleotide with a 12-nucleotide UMI and the SP2 primer to the cDNA 3' end. TCRdb redid the calling of the UMI-ligation and nested PCR reads with MiXCR, one entry per CDR3 protein. In the table there are roughly 24,000 distinct CDR3 sequences, more than 7% of which are singletons. This clonotype was picked up many times. With V trimmed by 11 bases and J by 10 bases, 14 bases remained unmatched. The CDR3 loop spans 14 amino acids. CDR1 MNHNS and CDR2 SASEGT come from the germline V gene.

The chain is built from TRBV6-1 and TRBJ1-6; 7 nucleotides agree with TRBD1. Sequenced sample: central memory CD8+ T cells from blood. This TCR was sampled from a human donor in good health. CDR3 residues: CALNGQDGVSPLHF. Here the CDR3 DNA reads TGTGCCCTAAACGGACAGGATGGAGTCTCACCCCTCCACTTT.